A single T cell receptor (beta chain) is shown here with its context. This entry belongs to a study of technical replicates of blood from a handful of donors. The table came from immunoSEQ multiplex PCR; TCRdb's copy has only in-frame clones and leaves some out. The sample has under 95,000 clones, 91% seen once. V trimming: 6 bases; J trimming: 6 bases; junction bases outside the gene matches: 8. CDR3 length: 14 amino acids. Germline V gives CDR1 MGHRA, CDR2 YSYEKL. This chain joins TRBV4-1 and TRBJ1-1, with 9 bases matching TRBD1. The clonotype was recovered from a human donor in good health. Some clones in this sample may be carry-over from other donors' samples. Input material: T cells isolated from PBMCs. CDR3 sequence reads: CASSDRDRAAEAFF. The DNA of the CDR3 is TGCGCCAGCAGTGATCGGGACAGGGCGGCTGAAGCTTTCTTT.